The clone carrying this TCR beta chain was seen only a few times. Antigen specificity is unknown. A multiplex PCR was run with 60 Vbeta primers and 13 Jbeta primers. Here immunoSEQ multiplex PCR was the method, and the copy in TCRdb shows in-frame clones only, minus some. In the table there are approximately 150,000 clones, roughly nine tenths of which are singletons. The sample belongs to a study of cytomegalovirus exposure and HLA in healthy donors. Overall study results and limits: Differences between HLA loci emerged in a later analysis of TCR association rates, with DRB1 most and HLA-C fewest.

The source is a woman aged 25 to 39 in good health and CMV-seronegative. Sequencing input: PBMCs.

The CDR3: CASSLFWATVQNEQFF. The CDR3 DNA reads TGTGCCAGCAGCTTGTTTTGGGCCACTGTTCAAAATGAGCAGTTCTTC. This sequence joins TRBV5-6 and TRBJ2-1, with no clear D. V was pared by 1 base and J by 7 bases, with 18 bases between. CDR1 and CDR2 (germline): SGHDT, YYEEEE. This CDR3 has 16 amino acids.